This T cell receptor beta chain was sequenced in a study of blood T cell repertoires in COVID-19. Study-wide background: Some COVID-19 samples were acute and others convalescent; all came from the United States, Italy and Spain. In each case, the material was cDNA or gDNA derived from T cells, B-cell-depleted T cells, or PBMCs.

Followed over time, Seattle patients had been enrolled while infection was active. Original processing methods: Amplification from reference gene primers served as the basis for estimated nucleated cell counts. Sequenced by immunoSEQ multiplex PCR; TCRdb stores in-frame clones only, minus some. The D gene and trimming were derived from the DNA, and the V and J assignments and clone size from that table. The sample contains under 400,000 clones, approximately 88% of which appear only once. Sequencing input: peripheral blood. This receptor was taken from a woman aged 30 to 39 with COVID-19, enrolled during active disease.

The CDR3 loop is CASSQETDTSGNTIYF. In DNA, the CDR3 is TGTGCCAGCAGCCAAGAGACAGACACCTCTGGAAACACCATATATTTT. The chain links TRBV4-2 to TRBJ1-3, with TRBD1 as a possible D gene (5 bases). Germline loops: CDR1 LGHNA, CDR2 YNFKEQ. Deletions cut 0 bases from V and 0 bases from J, with 9 bases between. This CDR3 contains 16 residues.